These 10 T cell receptor beta chains came from one sample sequenced in a study of response to subunit inactivated influenza vaccine. TCRdb itself ran the RT-PCR reads through MiXCR, one entry per CDR3 protein. This table has about 530,000 distinct CDR3 sequences, over 9.5% appearing once. The sample in question was PBMCs from blood, obtained on the day of vaccination. These receptors originate from a man aged 45-65 years who received an inactivated influenza vaccine.

The V gene is TRBV20-1, the J gene TRBJ2-5; D is possibly TRBD1 or TRBD2 (5 bases each). CDR3 length equals 14 residues. Trimming took off 3 bases at V and 1 base at J, with 12 bases between the two ends. Per germline, CDR1 DFQATT and CDR2 SNEGSKA (reference sequence). The CDR3 DNA reads TGCAGTGCTAGTCGGGGCAGACTCCAAGAGACCCAGTACTTC. It yields the protein CSASRGRLQETQYF.

This clonotype has more than one count but fewer than ten. The chain has TRBV11-2 and TRBJ2-3; maybe TRBD1 (5 bases). Germline lookup yields CDR1 SGHAT and CDR2 FQNNGV. The CDR3 is made up of 15 amino acids. V lost 0 bases and J lost 4, with 11 bases in between. The CDR3 loop is CASSLEGVWPDTQYF. The CDR3, as DNA: TGTGCCAGCAGCTTAGAAGGGGTTTGGCCAGATACGCAGTATTTT. Looking up the rest from reference TRBV11-2 and TRBJ2-3 gives the full variable domain: EAGVAQSPRYKIIEKRQSVAFWCNPISGHATLYWYQQILGQGPKLLIQFQNNGVVDDSQLPKDRFSAERLKGVDSTLKIQPAKLEDSAVYLCASSLEGVWPDTQYFGPGTRLTVL.

This clonotype has only a few counts. The rearrangement joins TRBV4-3 to TRBJ2-5; D is perhaps TRBD2 (5 bases). Trimming left V 4 bases short and J 5 bases short, with 20 bases between. Germline assignment: CDR1 LGHNA and CDR2 YSLEER. The CDR3 is made up of 16 amino acids. CDR3 sequence reads: CASSLTIGVIGETQYF. Written as DNA, the CDR3 is TGCGCCAGCAGCCTAACTATCGGGGTTATAGGGGAGACCCAGTACTTC.

Many counts were recorded for this clonotype. The chain couples TRBV10-3 to TRBJ2-7; 9 bases are a match to TRBD2. The trim removed 3 bases at V and 3 bases at J, leaving 3 bases unmatched. This CDR3 has 14 amino acids. CDR1 ENHRY and CDR2 SYGVKD come from the germline V gene. The CDR3 is CAISDPLAGYEQYF. The CDR3 DNA follows: TGTGCCATCAGTGACCCACTAGCGGGCTACGAGCAGTACTTC.

This clonotype was counted a few times. The chain couples TRBV20-1 to TRBJ2-3, with D possibly matching TRBD2 (6 bases). The V end lost 3 bases, the J end lost 0 bases, and 13 bases lay between the germline ends. Per germline, CDR1 DFQATT and CDR2 SNEGSKA (reference sequence). The CDR3 runs to 15 residues. CDR3 sequence: CSASNSGPSTDTQYF. The CDR3 region has the DNA TGCAGTGCTAGTAATAGCGGCCCCAGCACAGATACGCAGTATTTT.

Only a few counts were recorded for this clonotype. The rearrangement links TRBV20-1 to TRBJ1-1; D unclear. The germline CDR1 and CDR2 sequences are DFQATT and SNEGSKA (reference sequence). CDR3 length: 15 residues. V was clipped by 6 bases and J by 1 base, with 18 bases between them. As DNA, the CDR3 is TGCAGTGCCCCTCCCCCAGGTTTTAAGAACACTGAAGCTTTCTTT. It is translated as CSAPPPGFKNTEAFF.

V and J are TRBV6-2 or TRBV6-3 and TRBJ2-7; TRBD1 aligns across 9 bases. From germline, CDR1 is MNHEY and CDR2 SVGEGT. The CDR3 contains 13 residues. V lost 6 bases and J lost 5; bases outside the gene matches: 5. CDR3: CASSITGGDEQYF. The CDR3 region has the DNA TGTGCCAGCAGCATCACAGGGGGCGACGAGCAGTACTTC.

The V gene is TRBV7-2, the J gene TRBJ1-5; 9 bases line up with TRBD1. In germline, CDR1 is SGHTA, CDR2 FQGNSA. This CDR3 is built from 13 residues. V shed 7 bases, J shed 7 bases, and the junction held 5 bases outside the gene matches. CDR3: CASTSDRGQPQHF. As DNA, the CDR3 is TGTGCCAGCACCTCGGACAGGGGCCAGCCCCAGCATTTT.

The chain joins TRBV29-1 to TRBJ2-1, with D uncertain. V lost 6 bases and J lost 0, with 6 bases in between. CDR3 length: 12 residues. Germline CDR1 is SQVTM and CDR2 is ANQGSEA. CDR3 nucleotide sequence: TGCAGCGTGCCAAGCTCCTACAATGAGCAGTTCTTC. It encodes CSVPSSYNEQFF.

This clonotype has ten or more counts. V and J are TRBV7-2 and TRBJ2-7; TRBD1 matches 10 bases. Germline-derived CDR1 and CDR2 are SGHTA and FQGNSA. The CDR3 is 13 residues long. Trimming cost V 5 bases and J 9 bases; bases outside gene matches: 7. CDR3 DNA: TGTGCCAGCAGCCTTGACAGGGGGCGGGGGCAGTACTTC. It yields the protein CASSLDRGRGQYF. Full variable domain (remainder filled in from reference TRBV7-2 and TRBJ2-7): GAGVSQSPSNKVTEKGKDVELRCDPISGHTALYWYRQSLGQGLEFLIYFQGNSAPDKSGLPSDRFSAERTGGSVSTLTIQRTQQEDSAVYLCASSLDRGRGQYFGPGTRLTVT.